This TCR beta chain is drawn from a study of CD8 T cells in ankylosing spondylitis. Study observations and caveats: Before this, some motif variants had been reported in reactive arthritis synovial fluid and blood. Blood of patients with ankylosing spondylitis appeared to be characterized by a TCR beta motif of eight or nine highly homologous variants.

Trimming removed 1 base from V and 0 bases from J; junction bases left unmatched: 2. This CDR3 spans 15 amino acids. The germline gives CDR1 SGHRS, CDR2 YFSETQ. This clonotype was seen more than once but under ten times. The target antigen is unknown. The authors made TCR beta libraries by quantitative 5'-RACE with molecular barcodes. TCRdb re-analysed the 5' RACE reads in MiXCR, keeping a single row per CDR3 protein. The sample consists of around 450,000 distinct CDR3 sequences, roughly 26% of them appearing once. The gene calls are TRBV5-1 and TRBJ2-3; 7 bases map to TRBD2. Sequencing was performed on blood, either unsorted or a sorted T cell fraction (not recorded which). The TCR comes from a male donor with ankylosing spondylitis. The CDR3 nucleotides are TGCGCCAGCAGCTTGTGGCGGGAGAGCACAGATACGCAGTATTTT. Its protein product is CASSLWRESTDTQYF.